The 8 T cell receptor beta chains listed next were all sequenced from one sample in a study of shared clonotypes between healthy human individuals. Clones were sequenced by immunoSEQ multiplex PCR, and TCRdb holds only the in-frame ones, with some missing. The data hold 170,000 or so clones, with about 68% observed a single time. The sample taken for sequencing was memory CD4+ T cells sorted from blood. As to subset: CD45RA-negative fraction. The source is a man aged 30 to 45 in good health.

This chain uses TRBV5-8 with TRBJ2-5; 12 bases agree with TRBD2. Germline V gene data show CDR1 as SGHTS and CDR2 as YDEGEE. The CDR3 covers 16 residues. The junction had 4 bases not matched to a gene; V was cut back by 0 bases and J by 4 bases. The chain's CDR3 is CASSLVLAGGTETQYF. The CDR3 DNA is TGTGCCAGCAGCTTGGTACTAGCGGGAGGAACAGAGACCCAGTACTTC. Drawing the rest from reference TRBV5-8 and TRBJ2-5, the complete variable domain is EAGVTQSPTHLIKTRGQQATLRCSPISGHTSVYWYQQALGLGLQFLLWYDEGEERNRGNFPPRFSGRQFPNYSSELNVNALELEDSALYLCASSLVLAGGTETQYFGPGTRLLVL.

The J gene is TRBJ1-5, the V gene TRBV2; the D gene is possibly TRBD1 (5 bases). The CDR3 is made up of 14 amino acids. V lost 4 bases and J lost 6, with 13 bases in between. Germline V gene sequence: CDR1 SNHLY, CDR2 FYNNEI. The DNA of the CDR3 is TGTGCCAGCAGTGGTTTAAGGGGCGGTCAGCCCCAGCATTTT. It yields the protein CASSGLRGGQPQHF.

This clone was seen repeatedly, ten times or more. This chain connects TRBV5-5 to TRBJ2-2; 7 positions match TRBD1. CDR1 and CDR2 (germline): SGHKS, YYEKEE (reference sequence). V dropped 6 bases and J dropped 7; count of bases not matched to a gene: 9. The CDR3 extends over 14 amino acids. This CDR3 reads CASTPTGAGGELFF. The CDR3 DNA reads TGTGCCAGCACCCCTACAGGGGCGGGCGGGGAGCTGTTTTTT.

This clone showed up just a few times. The V and J genes are TRBV6-1 and TRBJ2-3, with unresolved D. In germline, CDR1 is MNHNS, CDR2 SASEGT. This CDR3 has 13 residues. V lost 9 bases and J lost 4, with 14 bases in between. The CDR3 here is CASERGWPDTQYF. CDR3 in DNA: TGTGCCAGTGAACGCGGTTGGCCAGATACGCAGTATTTT.

The V call is TRBV10-2, the J call TRBJ1-5; 10 bases are shared with TRBD1. The CDR3 sequence is 17 residues long. V lost 6 bases, J lost 4 bases, and 12 bases stayed unmatched. Per the germline V gene, CDR1 is WSHSY and CDR2 is SAAADI. The CDR3 nucleotides are TGCGCCAGCAGGGCTCGGACAGGGGGGACCCAAAATCAGCCCCAGCATTTT. Protein product: CASRARTGGTQNQPQHF.

This clone occurred many times. The chain combines TRBV5-1 with TRBJ2-6; maybe TRBD1 (5 bases). Germline V CDR1 and CDR2: SGHRS, YFSETQ. Trimming stripped 8 bases from V and 0 bases from J, with 9 bases between. This CDR3 has 14 residues. CDR3 protein: CASHRYSGANVLTF. The CDR3 nucleotides read TGCGCCAGTCACAGGTACTCTGGGGCCAACGTCCTGACTTTC.

The rearrangement uses TRBV13 and TRBJ2-4, with no clear D. Germline V gives CDR1 PRHDT, CDR2 FYEKMQ (reference sequence). Trimming removed 2 bases at V and 0 bases at J, with 17 bases between. There are 18 residues in the CDR3. Here the CDR3 reads CASSLKSPHILAKNIQYF. The DNA of the CDR3 is TGTGCCAGCAGCTTAAAATCCCCTCATATACTAGCCAAAAACATTCAGTACTTC.

The genes are TRBV28 and TRBJ2-7; 13 bases align to TRBD2. In germline, CDR1 is MDHEN, CDR2 SYDVKM. V was clipped by 5 bases and J by 0 bases; unmatched bases: 13. The CDR3 runs 19 residues. CDR3 loop: CASSPRSLRTSGSSYEQYF. The CDR3 region has the DNA TGTGCCAGCAGTCCCCGGAGCCTCCGGACTAGCGGGAGCTCCTACGAGCAGTACTTC.